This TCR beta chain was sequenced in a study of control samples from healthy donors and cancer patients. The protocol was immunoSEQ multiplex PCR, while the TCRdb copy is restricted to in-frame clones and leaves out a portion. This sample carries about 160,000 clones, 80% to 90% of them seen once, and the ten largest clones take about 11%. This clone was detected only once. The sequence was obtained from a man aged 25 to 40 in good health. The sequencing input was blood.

CDR3 residues: CATSPEGWGANYGYTF. CDR3 sequence (DNA): TGTGCCACCAGCCCAGAGGGTTGGGGGGCCAACTATGGCTACACCTTC. The rearrangement links TRBV15 to TRBJ1-2; D possibly corresponds to TRBD1 (6 bases). This CDR3 has 16 residues. The V end lost 5 bases, the J end lost 2 bases, and 18 bases lay between the germline ends. Looked up from germline, CDR1 is LNHNV and CDR2 is YYDKDF (reference sequence). The variable domain in full, completed from reference TRBV15 and TRBJ1-2, reads DAMVIQNPRYQVTQFGKPVTLSCSQTLNHNVMYWYQQKSSQAPKLLFHYYDKDFNNEADTPDNFQSRRPNTSFCFLDIRSPGLGDTAMYLCATSPEGWGANYGYTFGSGTRLTVV.